One and the same sample provided the 10 T cell receptor beta chains below, sequenced in a study of STAT3 mutations in large granular lymphocyte leukemia. Study-level results: Every T-cell large granular lymphocyte leukemia patient had at least one immunodominant TCR beta clonotype.

Using immunoSEQ multiplex PCR, the repertoire was profiled, and TCRdb retains in-frame clones only, with some absent. Among about 10,000 clones listed, about 50% were seen once. These receptors are not linked to any known antigen. Specimen: peripheral blood mononuclear cells. The receptors were sampled from a boy under 18 with T-cell large granular lymphocyte leukemia. Some clones in this sample may be carry-over from other donors' samples.

This clone was observed a handful of times. The chain carries TRBV5-4 and TRBJ1-6; D perhaps matches TRBD1 (6 bases). Trimming took off 2 bases at V and 8 bases at J, with 11 bases between the two ends. Germline values: CDR1 SGHNT, CDR2 YYREEE (reference sequence). CDR3 length: 14 amino acids. The DNA for the CDR3 is TGTGCCAGCAGCTTATACAGGGAGGATTCACCCCTCCACTTT. Its translation is CASSLYREDSPLHF.

This sequence joins TRBV7-9 and TRBJ1-6; D unclear. Between the trimmed V and J ends, which lost 0 bases and 6 bases, there was a span of 6 bases. Germline CDR1 and CDR2: SEHNR and FQNEAQ (reference sequence). The CDR3 contains 14 residues. The CDR3 DNA sequence: TGTGCCAGCAGCTTAGCGTCGGCTAATTCACCCCTCCACTTT. Protein: CASSLASANSPLHF.

CDR3 bases: TGCGCCAGCAGCTATGATGAGAATTCACCCCTCCACTTT. It encodes CASSYDENSPLHF. The rearrangement uses TRBV5-1 and TRBJ1-6; D is uncertain. The CDR3 sequence is 13 residues long. Trimming took off 3 bases at V and 7 bases at J, with 8 bases between the two ends. The germline CDR1 and CDR2 sequences are SGHRS and YFSETQ. The whole variable domain, filled in from reference TRBV5-1 and TRBJ1-6, reads KAGVTQTPRYLIKTRGQQVTLSCSPISGHRSVSWYQQTPGQGLQFLFEYFSETQRNKGNFPGRFSGRQFSNSRSEMNVSTLELGDSALYLCASSYDENSPLHFGNGTRLTVT.

The chain uses TRBV7-2 and TRBJ2-5, with TRBD1 matching 7 bases. The CDR3 contains 16 residues. Germline V gene lookup returns CDR1 SGHTA and CDR2 FQGNSA. The ends lost 5 bases at V and 2 bases at J; junction bases unmatched: 11. CDR3: CASSPSTGLPQETQYF. As DNA, the CDR3 is TGTGCCAGCAGCCCCTCGACAGGGCTACCGCAAGAGACCCAGTACTTC.

Only a few counts were recorded for this clone. The chain joins TRBV30 to TRBJ1-5; TRBD1 matches 8 bases. The CDR3 is 14 amino acids. The V gene's germline CDR1 is GTSNPN and CDR2 SVGIG (reference sequence). V was clipped by 0 bases and J by 6 bases; unmatched bases: 4. CDR3: CAWSVLTGGQPQHF. Here the CDR3 DNA reads TGTGCCTGGAGTGTACTCACAGGGGGTCAGCCCCAGCATTTT.

The chain links TRBV7-9 to TRBJ1-3, with 8 nucleotides matching TRBD1. J lost 6 bases, V lost 3 bases, and 4 bases had no gene match. Germline CDR1 is SEHNR and CDR2 is FQNEAQ (reference sequence). The CDR3 extends over 14 amino acids. CDR3 sequence (DNA): TGTGCCAGCAGCTTTGGACAGGGTGTAAACACCATATATTTT. Encoded protein: CASSFGQGVNTIYF.

This sequence joins TRBV28 and TRBJ2-7, with a possible D match to TRBD1 (6 bases). Germline V CDR1 and CDR2: MDHEN, SYDVKM. The V gene lost 5 bases and the J gene lost 0 bases, with 11 bases spanning the gap. The CDR3 totals 14 residues. For the CDR3, the DNA is TGTGCCAGCAGTAACAGACAGGACTCCTACGAGCAGTACTTC. Translation gives CASSNRQDSYEQYF.

The chain joins TRBV13 to TRBJ2-7; TRBD2 is a possible D gene (5 bases). V was cut by 7 bases and J by 6 bases, with 16 bases left in between. CDR3 size: 13 residues. The germline V gene encodes CDR1 PRHDT and CDR2 FYEKMQ (reference sequence). CDR3 protein: CASTRRPSTEQYF. CDR3 DNA sequence: TGTGCCAGCACTAGGAGGCCTTCTACCGAGCAGTACTTC.

This clone was found a few times. The chain carries TRBV5-1 and TRBJ2-5; D is unresolved. The CDR3 sequence is 12 residues long. The germline gives CDR1 SGHRS, CDR2 YFSETQ. V was trimmed by 5 bases and J by 5 bases, leaving 10 bases between them. DNA for the CDR3: TGCGCCAGCAGTGGACCAAGGGAGACCCAGTACTTC. Protein sequence: CASSGPRETQYF.

The gene calls are TRBV30 and TRBJ1-6, with 7 bases that match TRBD1. Per the germline V gene, CDR1 is GTSNPN and CDR2 is SVGIG (reference sequence). The CDR3 covers 14 residues. Trimming at V came to 2 bases and at J to 7 bases, leaving 5 bases not matched to a gene. CDR3 sequence (DNA): TGTGCCTGGAGTCCGGGACAGTCAAATTCACCCCTCCACTTT. It codes for CAWSPGQSNSPLHF.